The 16 T cell receptor beta chains in this list originate from one sample, sequenced in a study of T-cell memory formation after mild COVID-19. TCRdb recomputed calls from the 5' RACE reads with MiXCR, one row per CDR3 protein. The sample has approximately 340,000 distinct CDR3 sequences; around a sixth are singletons. What was sequenced was PBMCs or a T cell subset sorted from them (not recorded which). These receptors were taken from a young man who had mild COVID-19 (a few samples of this study predate the infection). Cell type and time point are not known.

The rearrangement joins TRBV29-1 to TRBJ1-1; D is unresolved. The V end lost 4 bases, the J end lost 1 base, and 13 bases lay between the germline ends. CDR3 size: 14 residues. Per germline, CDR1 SQVTM and CDR2 ANQGSEA. The CDR3 region is CSVGVETTNTEAFF. The CDR3 DNA reads as TGCAGCGTTGGGGTCGAGACCACGAACACTGAAGCTTTCTTT.

This clonotype was recorded many times. The chain couples TRBV6-2 or TRBV6-3 to TRBJ2-1; TRBD2 is a possible D gene (6 bases). The V gene lost 1 base and the J gene lost 3 bases, with 7 bases spanning the gap. Germline CDR1 is MNHEY and CDR2 is SVGEGT. The CDR3 has 14 residues. The CDR3 protein is CASSYYGSYNEQFF. As DNA, the CDR3 is TGTGCCAGCAGTTACTACGGGAGCTACAATGAGCAGTTCTTC.

This clonotype was detected only a few times. This chain links TRBV5-1 with TRBJ1-2; maybe TRBD1 (6 bases). The germline V gene has CDR1 SGHRS and CDR2 YFSETQ. The length of the CDR3 is 13 residues. Deletions cut 4 bases from V and 6 bases from J, with 13 bases between. In nucleotides, the CDR3 is TGCGCCAGCAGCCAGCCGGGGGCAGATGGCTACACCTTC. Translation: CASSQPGADGYTF. The full variable domain, with the rest looked up from reference TRBV5-1 and TRBJ1-2, is KAGVTQTPRYLIKTRGQQVTLSCSPISGHRSVSWYQQTPGQGLQFLFEYFSETQRNKGNFPGRFSGRQFSNSRSEMNVSTLELGDSALYLCASSQPGADGYTFGSGTRLTVV.

This clonotype appeared a few times. V is TRBV5-1 and J is TRBJ1-2; the match to TRBD1 covers 10 bases. The J segment lost 2 bases and the V segment lost 2 bases, leaving 6 bases of the junction unmatched. The germline V gene has CDR1 SGHRS and CDR2 YFSETQ. The CDR3 is 16 amino acids. The CDR3 coding sequence is TGCGCCAGCAGCTTAACCGGGACAGGGGCCAACTATGGCTACACCTTC. It is translated as CASSLTGTGANYGYTF.

This clonotype was seen at least ten times. This chain connects TRBV5-4 to TRBJ1-1; D is perhaps TRBD1 (6 bases). The CDR3 sequence is 13 residues long. Germline V gene sequence: CDR1 SGHNT, CDR2 YYREEE (reference sequence). Between the trimmed V and J ends, which lost 6 bases and 6 bases, there was a span of 15 bases. The CDR3 protein is CASTYGGAAEAFF. DNA for the CDR3: TGTGCCAGCACCTACGGGGGGGCCGCTGAAGCTTTCTTT.

V usage is TRBV9 and J usage is TRBJ2-2; D might be TRBD1 or TRBD2, each matching 6 bases. The length of the CDR3 is 15 residues. Germline V CDR1 and CDR2: SGDLS, YYNGEE. V was pared by 3 bases and J by 2 bases, with 11 bases between. CDR3 in DNA: TGTGCCAGCAGCGCCCAGGGGACTAACACCGGGGAGCTGTTTTTT. This encodes CASSAQGTNTGELFF.

This clonotype was recorded a few times. The CDR3 is CASRRGGTQYF. The CDR3 nucleotides read TGTGCCAGCAGAAGAGGCGGGACCCAGTACTTC. V usage is TRBV6-2 or TRBV6-3 and J usage is TRBJ2-5; D remains unclear. CDR1 is MNHEY, CDR2 SVGEGT, per germline. V was cut by 6 bases and J by 7 bases, with 9 bases left in between. This CDR3 contains 11 residues.

The J gene is TRBJ2-7, the V gene TRBV20-1, with D possibly matching TRBD2 (6 bases). Germline V gene lookup returns CDR1 DFQATT and CDR2 SNEGSKA (reference sequence). The CDR3 sequence is 13 residues long. Trimming left V 6 bases short and J 2 bases short, with 14 bases between. CDR3 protein: CSARMGLTYEQYV. In DNA form, the CDR3 reads TGCAGTGCAAGGATGGGACTGACCTACGAGCAGTACGTC.

Only a few counts were recorded for this clonotype. The chain links TRBV7-8 to TRBJ2-3; possibly TRBD1 for D (6 bases). The CDR3 is made up of 16 amino acids. V was clipped by 5 bases and J by 2 bases, with 17 bases between them. Germline V lookup: CDR1 SGHVS, CDR2 FQNEAQ. The CDR3 here is CASSRSNRATTDTQYF. CDR3 bases: TGTGCCAGCAGCCGATCTAACAGGGCCACCACAGATACGCAGTATTTT.

The CDR3 region is CASSGNGYTF. CDR3 sequence (DNA): TGTGCCAGCAGCGGTAATGGCTACACCTTC. The chain couples TRBV25-1 to TRBJ1-2; D remains unclear. The CDR3 is 10 residues long. CDR1 is MGHDK, CDR2 SYGVNS, per germline. V shed 6 bases and J shed 6 bases, with 5 bases lying between them.

V usage is TRBV28 and J usage is TRBJ1-5; D ambiguous. Between the trimmed V and J ends, which lost 7 bases and 2 bases, there was a span of 21 bases. This CDR3 region has 17 residues. The germline V gene encodes CDR1 MDHEN and CDR2 SYDVKM. The CDR3 here is CASIQTGQVRGNQPQHF. Here the CDR3 DNA reads TGTGCCAGCATCCAGACCGGGCAGGTACGGGGCAATCAGCCCCAGCATTTT.

The chain uses TRBV29-1 and TRBJ2-3, with TRBD2 as a possible D gene (6 bases). The germline CDR1 and CDR2 sequences are SQVTM and ANQGSEA. The CDR3 is made up of 13 amino acids. Here the CDR3 DNA reads TGCTGCGGGGTGTTGCCTGGCACAGATACGCAGTATTTT. This gives the protein CCGVLPGTDTQYF.

This clonotype was seen more than once but under ten times. V gene TRBV20-1 combines with J gene TRBJ1-4; 10 bases fit TRBD1. Germline values: CDR1 DFQATT, CDR2 SNEGSKA (reference sequence). This CDR3 is 14 amino acids long. J was trimmed by 5 bases and V by 6 bases; bases with no gene match: 6. In DNA form, the CDR3 reads TGCAGTGCGGAGTCGACAGGGGGCAATGAAAAACTGTTTTTT. It yields the protein CSAESTGGNEKLFF.

This clonotype was seen repeatedly, ten times or more. This chain links TRBV4-3 with TRBJ2-5; D not certain. The CDR3 extends over 15 amino acids. Trimming removed 1 base from V and 2 bases from J, with 11 bases in between. Germline V gene lookup returns CDR1 LGHNA and CDR2 YSLEER. This CDR3 reads CASSQGSIRQETQYF. CDR3 nucleotide sequence: TGCGCCAGCAGCCAAGGAAGTATCAGGCAAGAGACCCAGTACTTC.

The V call is TRBV9, the J call TRBJ2-1; a possible D gene is TRBD1 (6 bases). CDR1 and CDR2 (germline): SGDLS, YYNGEE. Trimming removed 4 bases from V and 7 bases from J, with 18 bases in between. There are 15 residues in the CDR3. In DNA form, the CDR3 reads TGTGCCAGCAGCCCCCTCAGGGGTTCTAGGAATGAGCAGTTCTTC. It is translated as CASSPLRGSRNEQFF.

Only a few counts were recorded for this clonotype. The V and J genes are TRBV7-2 and TRBJ2-3; possibly TRBD1 or TRBD2 for D (5 bases each). Germline assignment: CDR1 SGHTA and CDR2 FQGNSA. The CDR3 consists of 15 residues. V shed 5 bases and J shed 0 bases, with 12 bases lying between them. The DNA for the CDR3 is TGTGCCAGCAGCGCCCGAGGGGTGAGCACAGATACGCAGTATTTT. Protein product: CASSARGVSTDTQYF.